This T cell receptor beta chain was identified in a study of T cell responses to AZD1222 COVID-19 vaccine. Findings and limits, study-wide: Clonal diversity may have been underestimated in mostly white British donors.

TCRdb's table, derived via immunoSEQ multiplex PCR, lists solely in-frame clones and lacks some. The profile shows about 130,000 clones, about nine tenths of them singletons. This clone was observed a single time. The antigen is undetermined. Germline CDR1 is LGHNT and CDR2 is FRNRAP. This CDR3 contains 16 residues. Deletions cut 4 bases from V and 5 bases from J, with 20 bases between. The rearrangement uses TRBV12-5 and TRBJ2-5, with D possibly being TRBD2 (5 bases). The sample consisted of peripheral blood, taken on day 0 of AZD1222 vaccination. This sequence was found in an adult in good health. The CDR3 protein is CASGSPPHASQETQYF. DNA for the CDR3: TGTGCTAGTGGTTCCCCCCCCCATGCTAGCCAGGAGACCCAGTACTTC. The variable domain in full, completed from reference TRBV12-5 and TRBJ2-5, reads DARVTQTPRHKVTEMGQEVTMRCQPILGHNTVFWYRQTMMQGLELLAYFRNRAPLDDSGMPKDRFSAEMPDATLATLKIQPSEPRDSAVYFCASGSPPHASQETQYFGPGTRLLVL.